This entry concerns a single T cell receptor beta chain. Its antigen remains undetermined. No base quality information exists; no much larger clone differs at one position. Trimming costs V 6 bases and J 2 bases, and their ends lie 8 bases apart. The cysteine opens and the phenylalanine closes a CDR3 of 13 amino acids. The read is trimmed to its CDR3 DNA, 39 bases read in frame from base 1. CDR1 and CDR2 were assigned from the germline V gene (reference sequence) as MNHNY and SVGAGI. The sample's treatment or condition label, decoded: high-dose cyclophosphamide on days +3 and +4 as single-agent GVHD prophylaxis. PTCy patients received busulfan and fludarabine conditioning, a related or unrelated marrow graft, and cyclophosphamide on days +3 and +4. The PTCy-treated patients were enrolled in a prospective multi-institutional clinical trial. Peripheral blood and bone marrow mononuclear cells were isolated by Ficoll-Hypaque density centrifugation and cryopreserved.

This entry belongs to a study of T cells after posttransplantation cyclophosphamide (dated by TCRdb to about 2016). For the study in its entirety: The study tracked T cell repertoire reconstitution by TRB sequencing after myeloablative bone marrow transplantation using posttransplantation cyclophosphamide as GVHD prophylaxis. Blood from every one of the approximately 36 PTCy patients who had 1-year posttransplant specimens underwent TRB sequencing. Up to about 3 additional blood samples from 2 to 5.2 years after transplant were also TRB-sequenced in 3 patients, as was pretransplant blood from several patients. Because TRA and TRB clonality correlated tightly in fewer than 10 samples, the subsequent TCR analyses were limited to TRB only. Public TRB sequences were compared against a database of over 3,600 sequences linked to responses to pathogens, tumor antigens, self-antigens and alloantigens. Samples from roughly 32 PTCy-treated patients, along with samples from some 15 of their related bone marrow donors, underwent antigen receptor sequencing. The paper's findings and limits, for the study overall: At 1-2 months, donor-recipient similarity was low but rose over the first year, and the later blood repertoires were often dominated by donor CD8+ memory clones. Across approximately 45 patients, TRB clonality was highly associated with recipient CMV seropositivity and CMV reactivation, and PTCy diversity was similar to diversity in CNI/methotrexate controls. The TRB repertoires of T cells infiltrating skin or the GI tract showed only limited overlap with the TRB repertoires found in blood.

Genomic DNA was used for TRB sequencing, which was performed with the immunoSEQ assay at survey resolution or with the hsTCRB kit. As for how the authors treated the data: The immunoSEQ software was used for initial read processing, and the LymphoSeq R package was used for repertoire analyses. Clonality was computed as 1 minus normalized Shannon entropy; Gini coefficient was also calculated for each TRB dataset. To infer phenotypes in unsorted samples, TRB sequences from sorted subsets of the recipient or donor were mapped onto the unsorted samples of the same recipient. Not all clones reach the TCRdb copy of this immuneACCESS table, which keeps in-frame sequences only. Checked studies attribute under half of the gap to unresolved V genes and leave the rest unexplained. That table is the source of V, J and clone size, and D and trimming were worked out from the DNA. Within this sample are some 8,500 clones, with around 85% of them counted one time only. The ten top clones hold approximately 25% of the sample.

The receptor's source is a female patient aged 40 to 50 who received an allogeneic stem cell transplant from an unrelated donor, was CMV-positive, and had no GVHD. It is possible that, after a transplant, some T cells come from the graft donor. The rearrangement joined TRBV6-6 to TRBJ1-5, with a weak D call of TRBD1 (5 bases match). Sequencing used PBMCs, obtained after allogeneic stem cell transplant with posttransplant cyclophosphamide. The encoded CDR3 is CASSTGGNQPQHF. The nucleotide sequence reads TGTGCCAGCAGCACAGGAGGCAATCAGCCCCAGCATTTT.